This T cell receptor (beta chain) was retrieved from a study of cytomegalovirus exposure and HLA in healthy donors. The study, taken as a whole, reports: In a later analysis, donors in an Asian-associated ancestry cluster reportedly had fewer N-insertions in productive TCRs than the cohort mean. Available immune exposure information was restricted to CMV serostatus only.

To note about this clone: Its specificity is unknown.

The CDR3 contains 18 residues. The ends lost 1 base at V and 3 bases at J; junction bases unmatched: 9. From germline, CDR1 is MDHEN and CDR2 SYDVKM. Primers: 60 Vbeta forward and 13 Jbeta reverse. TCRdb keeps only in-frame clones here, not all; method: immunoSEQ multiplex PCR. The sample lists about 160,000 clones, 75% to 90% occurring once. This TCR came from a male donor in good health and CMV-seropositive. The chain links TRBV28 to TRBJ1-5; 10 nucleotides line up with TRBD1. Material: PBMCs. The CDR3 DNA reads as TGTGCCAGCAGTTTATATGAGACGGGGACAGGGGCCAATCAGCCCCAGCATTTT. Translated, it gives CASSLYETGTGANQPQHF. Together with reference TRBV28 and TRBJ1-5, the CDR3 gives the full variable domain: DVKVTQSSRYLVKRTGEKVFLECVQDMDHENMFWYRQDPGLGLRLIYFSYDVKMKEKGDIPEGYSVSREKKERFSLILESASTNQTSMYLCASSLYETGTGANQPQHFGDGTRLSIL.